These 30 T cell receptor beta chains originate from one sample sequenced in a study of blood T cell repertoires in COVID-19. TCRdb's table, derived via immunoSEQ multiplex PCR, lists solely in-frame clones and lacks some. The repertoire holds approximately 190,000 clones, with about four fifths as singletons. Sequencing input: peripheral blood. These receptors were obtained from a man aged 60 to 75 with acute or convalescent COVID-19.

The rearrangement uses TRBV7-6 and TRBJ2-1, with 7 bases lining up with TRBD2. Looked up from germline, CDR1 is SGHVS and CDR2 is FNYEAQ. After removal of 2 bases from V and 0 bases from J, the junction contained 7 bases not matched to a gene. The CDR3 covers 17 residues. The CDR3 region has the DNA TGTGCCAGCAGCTTACGGCTAGCGGAGAACTCCTACAATGAGCAGTTCTTC. This gives the protein CASSLRLAENSYNEQFF.

This chain links TRBV28 with TRBJ1-1; perhaps TRBD1 as D (6 bases). The CDR3 runs to 12 residues. The ends were cut back, 5 bases at V and 4 bases at J, with 8 bases in the middle. CDR1 is MDHEN and CDR2 is SYDVKM in the germline V gene. DNA of the CDR3: TGTGCCAGCAGTCAGGGGTTCACTGAAGCTTTCTTT. Translation gives CASSQGFTEAFF. The full variable domain, rest sourced from reference TRBV28 and TRBJ1-1, is DVKVTQSSRYLVKRTGEKVFLECVQDMDHENMFWYRQDPGLGLRLIYFSYDVKMKEKGDIPEGYSVSREKKERFSLILESASTNQTSMYLCASSQGFTEAFFGQGTRLTVV.

The chain is built from TRBV20-1 and TRBJ2-1; TRBD1 agrees at 7 bases. The CDR3 sequence is 11 residues long. Germline V gene data show CDR1 as DFQATT and CDR2 as SNEGSKA (reference sequence). J was trimmed by 7 bases and V by 6 bases; bases with no gene match: 3. This CDR3 is CSAKGANEQFF. In DNA, the CDR3 is TGCAGTGCGAAGGGGGCAAATGAGCAGTTCTTC.

This chain joins TRBV6-5 and TRBJ1-2, with 7 bases fitting TRBD1. From germline, CDR1 is MNHEY and CDR2 SVGAGI. Trimming took 6 bases from V and 4 from J; bases not matched to a gene: 5. The CDR3 runs 13 residues. CDR3 DNA: TGTGCCAGCAGCCCACAGGGGACCTATGGCTACACCTTC. Translated, it gives CASSPQGTYGYTF.

The chain recombines TRBV6-5 with TRBJ1-1, with D possibly TRBD1 on 6 matching bases. Trimming left V 6 bases short and J 6 bases short, with 17 bases between. Germline values: CDR1 MNHEY, CDR2 SVGAGI. CDR3 length equals 14 residues. As DNA, the CDR3 is TGTGCCAGCAGCCCCAGGGGCCTTAGCGCTGAAGCTTTCTTT. It encodes CASSPRGLSAEAFF.

The rearrangement uses TRBV15 and TRBJ1-3, with no clear D. The CDR3 totals 15 residues. Trimming removed 3 bases from V and 3 bases from J, with 12 bases in between. CDR1 is LNHNV and CDR2 is YYDKDF in the germline V gene (reference sequence). CDR3 loop: CATSSGTVNGNTIYF. CDR3 nucleotide sequence: TGTGCCACCAGCAGCGGTACAGTTAATGGAAACACCATATATTTT.

V and J are TRBV18 and TRBJ1-1; the D gene is possibly TRBD1 (5 bases). CDR3 length equals 15 residues. V was clipped by 0 bases and J by 5 bases, with 13 bases between them. Germline CDR1 reads KGHSH; CDR2 reads LQKENI. CDR3 DNA sequence: TGTGCCAGCTCACCACCCGCCAGGGCGGGGACTGAAGCTTTCTTT. The encoded protein is CASSPPARAGTEAFF.

This clone was counted between two and nine times. This sample also contains other DNA sequences that code for the same CDR3. V is TRBV6-5 and J is TRBJ2-2; a weak D match, TRBD1 (5 bases). V was shortened by 2 bases and J by 1 base, with 8 bases between the two germline ends. The CDR3 runs 15 residues. CDR1 and CDR2 from the germline V gene are MNHEY and SVGAGI. The CDR3 reads CASSYSQGNTGELFF. The CDR3 DNA reads as TGTGCCAGCAGTTACAGTCAGGGGAACACCGGGGAGCTGTTTTTT.

This chain links TRBV2 with TRBJ1-5; D perhaps matches TRBD1 (6 bases). The CDR3 spans 15 residues. Trimming removed 3 bases from V and 2 bases from J, with 11 bases in between. Germline V lookup: CDR1 SNHLY, CDR2 FYNNEI. CDR3 sequence (DNA): TGTGCCAGCAGTGAGTCCCCAGGGGGCAATCAGCCCCAGCATTTT. Translation gives CASSESPGGNQPQHF.

V is TRBV7-3 and J is TRBJ2-2; D is possibly TRBD2 (5 bases). Trimming removed 0 bases at V and 2 bases at J, with 22 bases between. Germline loops: CDR1 SGHTA, CDR2 FQGTGA. The CDR3 covers 20 residues. The CDR3 bases are TGTGCCAGCAGCTTAACGTGGGAGCCATCAGGATCAACTAACACCGGGGAGCTGTTTTTT. It yields the protein CASSLTWEPSGSTNTGELFF.

The rearrangement links TRBV6-5 to TRBJ1-4; D unresolved. Trimming took off 8 bases at V and 5 bases at J, with 9 bases between the two ends. From germline, CDR1 is MNHEY and CDR2 SVGAGI. The CDR3 loop spans 12 amino acids. CDR3 bases: TGTGCCAGCGCTGACATGAATGAAAAACTGTTTTTT. Its protein is CASADMNEKLFF.

V gene TRBV6-1 combines with J gene TRBJ2-7; 7 positions match TRBD2. The CDR3 has 14 amino acids. Germline V gene sequence: CDR1 MNHNS, CDR2 SASEGT. V lost 7 bases, J lost 2 bases, and 8 bases stayed unmatched. CDR3 protein: CASTKVGGAYEQYF. In DNA form, the CDR3 reads TGTGCCAGCACCAAGGTGGGGGGGGCCTACGAGCAGTACTTC.

The J gene is TRBJ1-2, the V gene TRBV10-2; D remains ambiguous. Germline V CDR1 and CDR2: WSHSY, SAAADI. The CDR3 consists of 14 residues. Trimming removed 5 bases from V and 7 bases from J, with 17 bases in between. CDR3 bases: TGCGCCAGCAGTCCCGGGGAGGGTGTAGGTGGCTACACCTTC. Encoded protein: CASSPGEGVGGYTF.

The chain couples TRBV5-1 to TRBJ2-6; perhaps TRBD1 as D (5 bases). The CDR3 has 16 amino acids. Germline V CDR1 and CDR2: SGHRS, YFSETQ. The V gene lost 0 bases and the J gene lost 0 bases, with 7 bases spanning the gap. The CDR3 region is CASSLAGYSGANVLTF. As DNA, the CDR3 is TGCGCCAGCAGCTTGGCAGGGTACTCTGGGGCCAACGTCCTGACTTTC.

V usage is TRBV7-3 and J usage is TRBJ1-5, with TRBD1 identical over 9 bases. V lost 5 bases and J lost 3; bases outside the gene matches: 14. The CDR3 covers 18 residues. CDR1 and CDR2 from the germline V gene are SGHTA and FQGTGA. The CDR3 reads CASSPRGGTGPLNQPQHF. For the CDR3, the DNA is TGTGCCAGCAGCCCCCGGGGGGGGACAGGGCCCCTCAATCAGCCCCAGCATTTT.

This chain uses TRBV9 with TRBJ2-7; TRBD2 agrees at 8 bases. Germline trimming cut 4 bases from V and 0 bases from J; bases unmatched to any gene: 6. The CDR3 sequence is 15 residues long. The germline V gene has CDR1 SGDLS and CDR2 YYNGEE. CDR3 sequence (DNA): TGTGCCAGCAGCATCGCCGGGACTAGCTCCTACGAGCAGTACTTC. It specifies CASSIAGTSSYEQYF.

This chain links TRBV4-1 with TRBJ2-7; 7 nucleotides line up with TRBD1. Germline lookup yields CDR1 MGHRA and CDR2 YSYEKL. The V and J ends lost 2 bases and 3 bases, in that order; junction bases with no gene match: 10. The CDR3 spans 16 residues. CDR3 coding DNA: TGCGCCAGCAGCCAAACGCGATCGGGACAGTACTACGAGCAGTACTTC. Translated, it gives CASSQTRSGQYYEQYF.

In its sample, this clone was seen many times. Distinct nucleotide sequences in the sample also encode this CDR3. The chain couples TRBV29-1 to TRBJ2-7; 11 bases are a match to TRBD1. The J segment lost 3 bases and the V segment lost 1 base, leaving 2 bases of the junction unmatched. This CDR3 region has 14 residues. Germline CDR1 reads SQVTM; CDR2 reads ANQGSEA. In DNA, the CDR3 is TGCAGCGTTGAAGGGACAGGGGGCATCTACGAGCAGTACTTC. This sequence encodes CSVEGTGGIYEQYF.

The rearrangement joins TRBV6-5 to TRBJ1-1; 7 bases are shared with TRBD1. From germline, CDR1 is MNHEY and CDR2 SVGAGI. V trimming: 4 bases; J trimming: 1 base; junction bases outside the gene matches: 3. The CDR3 totals 14 residues. The CDR3: CASSWGQTNTEAFF. In DNA, the CDR3 is TGTGCCAGCAGTTGGGGACAGACGAACACTGAAGCTTTCTTT.

The rearrangement links TRBV5-1 to TRBJ2-2, with D possibly matching TRBD2 (5 bases). CDR1 and CDR2 from the germline V gene are SGHRS and YFSETQ. V was shortened by 3 bases and J by 6 bases, with 9 bases between the two germline ends. The CDR3 is made up of 13 amino acids. This CDR3 reads CASSSEGSGELFF. The CDR3 region has the DNA TGCGCCAGCAGCTCCGAGGGTTCCGGGGAGCTGTTTTTT.

The rearrangement joins TRBV7-9 to TRBJ1-2; 12 nucleotides line up with TRBD1. CDR3 length: 16 amino acids. Germline loops: CDR1 SEHNR, CDR2 FQNEAQ (reference sequence). V dropped 5 bases and J dropped 7; count of bases not matched to a gene: 11. CDR3 protein: CASSPRQGQGAGGYTF. CDR3 in DNA: TGTGCCAGCAGCCCACGACAGGGACAGGGGGCAGGTGGCTACACCTTC. Full variable domain (outside the CDR3, taken from reference TRBV7-9 and TRBJ1-2): DTGVSQNPRHKITKRGQNVTFRCDPISEHNRLYWYRQTLGQGPEFLTYFQNEAQLEKSRLLSDRFSAERPKGSFSTLEIQRTEQGDSAMYLCASSPRQGQGAGGYTFGSGTRLTVV.

This clone was detected only once. This chain connects TRBV18 to TRBJ1-4; no clear D gene. Between the trimmed V and J ends, which lost 0 bases and 5 bases, there was a span of 10 bases. CDR1 KGHSH and CDR2 LQKENI come from the germline V gene. This CDR3 spans 15 amino acids. CDR3 sequence: CASSPPARRNEKLFF. The CDR3 DNA sequence: TGTGCCAGCTCACCACCGGCTAGGAGGAATGAAAAACTGTTTTTT.

This chain joins TRBV2 and TRBJ1-3; 9 nucleotides agree with TRBD1. Trimming cost V 8 bases and J 1 base; bases outside gene matches: 6. Germline V gene lookup returns CDR1 SNHLY and CDR2 FYNNEI. The CDR3 has 15 residues. Here the CDR3 DNA reads TGTGCCAGCTTACAGGGGGCGCTTTCTGGAAACACCATATATTTT. As protein: CASLQGALSGNTIYF.

V is TRBV19 and J is TRBJ1-2, with TRBD1 as a possible D gene (6 bases). CDR1 is LNHDA and CDR2 is SQIVND in the germline V gene (reference sequence). V was pared by 1 base and J by 3 bases, with 12 bases between. The CDR3 has 15 amino acids. This CDR3 reads CASSIGPQGHYGYTF. Here the CDR3 DNA reads TGTGCCAGTAGTATAGGCCCCCAGGGGCACTATGGCTACACCTTC.

This clone came up a few times. One end of the junction varies from germline; a read error may be responsible. The V call is TRBV6-1, the J call TRBJ2-3; TRBD2 matches at 10 bases. From germline, CDR1 is MNHNS and CDR2 SASEGT. This CDR3 spans 16 amino acids. The CDR3 DNA follows: TGTGCCAGCAGTAAAGCGGGGGGGCGAATCGCAGATACGCAGTATTTT. This codes for CASSKAGGRIADTQYF.

V is TRBV27 and J is TRBJ1-4, with TRBD1 as a possible D gene (6 bases). In germline, CDR1 is MNHEY, CDR2 SMNVEV (reference sequence). V gave up 8 bases and J gave up 8 bases, with 15 bases separating them. This CDR3 has 13 residues. CDR3 sequence reads: CASGLTRGEKLFF. The CDR3, as DNA: TGTGCCAGCGGGTTGACAAGGGGGGAAAAACTGTTTTTT.

The chain uses TRBV18 and TRBJ1-1; a possible D gene is TRBD1 (6 bases). In germline, CDR1 is KGHSH, CDR2 LQKENI. V shed 3 bases and J shed 8 bases, with 16 bases lying between them. The CDR3 is 14 amino acids. The CDR3 region is CASSPSFSRGEAFF. CDR3 DNA: TGTGCCAGCTCACCCTCGTTTTCAAGGGGGGAAGCTTTCTTT. Full variable domain (remainder filled in from reference TRBV18 and TRBJ1-1): NAGVMQNPRHLVRRRGQEARLRCSPMKGHSHVYWYRQLPEEGLKFMVYLQKENIIDESGMPKERFSAEFPKEGPSILRIQQVVRGDSAAYFCASSPSFSRGEAFFGQGTRLTVV.

V is TRBV7-2 and J is TRBJ1-1; possible D gene TRBD1, 6 bases. Germline lookup yields CDR1 SGHTA and CDR2 FQGNSA. The V gene lost 5 bases and the J gene lost 3 bases, with 16 bases spanning the gap. This CDR3 has 15 residues. Here the CDR3 reads CASSPTGNQHTEAFF. CDR3 bases: TGTGCCAGCAGCCCTACAGGGAATCAGCACACTGAAGCTTTCTTT.

This chain connects TRBV14 to TRBJ2-7; no firm D call. Germline CDR1 SGHDN, CDR2 FVKESK. V was trimmed by 1 base and J by 5 bases, leaving 3 bases between them. The CDR3 totals 11 residues. CDR3 nucleotide sequence: TGTGCCAGCAGCCAAGCCAACGAGCAGTACTTC. Its translation: CASSQANEQYF. Full variable domain (missing parts from reference TRBV14 and TRBJ2-7): EAGVTQFPSHSVIEKGQTVTLRCDPISGHDNLYWYRRVMGKEIKFLLHFVKESKQDESGMPNNRFLAERTGGTYSTLKVQPAELEDSGVYFCASSQANEQYFGPGTRLTVT.

CDR3 nucleotide sequence: TGTGCCAGCTCCCTGGACAGGGGGAACACTGAAGCTTTCTTT. It specifies CASSLDRGNTEAFF. The rearrangement links TRBV18 to TRBJ1-1, with 9 bases identical to TRBD1. V gave up 6 bases and J gave up 1 base; unmatched junction bases: 3. The CDR3 contains 14 residues. CDR1 is KGHSH, CDR2 LQKENI, per germline.